These 9 T cell receptor beta chains were all obtained from the same sample, sequenced in a study of tumor and adjacent non-tumor tissue in lung cancer. A modified ARM-PCR protocol with three rounds of nested PCR amplified TCRbeta. TCRdb independently ran MiXCR on the multiplex PCR reads; one entry per CDR3 protein. The sample holds just over 200,000 distinct CDR3 sequences, about 76% seen once. No cell sorting was done before RNA was extracted from the tissue. Sequencing was carried out using lung tumor tissue. The receptor source for this set is a man aged 55 to 70 with non-small cell lung cancer.

Turning to this clonotype: A junction boundary mismatches the germline segment, possibly from a read error. CDR3 nucleotides: TGTGCCACCAGCCAAGAACAGGGGGCCGGGGAGTTGTTTTTT. It encodes CATSQEQGAGELFF. The chain uses TRBV4-3 and TRBJ2-2; TRBD1 matches 9 bases. The CDR3 contains 14 residues. Germline CDR1 and CDR2: LGHNA and YSLEER.

With respect to this clonotype: A junction boundary mismatches the germline segment, possibly from a read error. This chain connects TRBV5-6 to TRBJ1-2; D uncertain. The CDR3 is 14 residues long. CDR1 is SGHDT, CDR2 YYEEEE, per germline. Here the CDR3 DNA reads TGCGCCAGCAGCACCGGAGGAGTTAACTTTGGCTACACCTTC. The encoded protein is CASSTGGVNFGYTF.

The table lists this clonotype with a few counts. This chain uses TRBV20-1 with TRBJ2-1, with D perhaps given as TRBD1 or TRBD2 (5 bases each). The V end was cut by 0 bases, the J end by 7 bases, with 16 bases between. The germline gives CDR1 DFQATT, CDR2 SNEGSKA (reference sequence). The CDR3 runs to 15 residues. The CDR3 DNA sequence: TGCAGTGCTAGAGATTCCGGGACGCCTTGGAATGAGCAGTTCTTC. It specifies CSARDSGTPWNEQFF.

A remark on this clonotype: Germline is not matched at one junction end, which may reflect a read error. The CDR3 region has the DNA TGTGCCAGTACTATACGGGGGGCTGGAACTGAAGCTTTCTTT. It encodes CASTIRGAGTEAFF. The rearrangement links TRBV19 to TRBJ1-1; weak D call: TRBD1 (6 bases). Germline CDR1 LNHDA, CDR2 SQIVND (reference sequence). This CDR3 region has 14 residues.

On this clonotype itself: This may stem from a read error, because a much larger clone lies one nucleotide away. The V and J genes are TRBV20-1 and TRBJ1-1; D unclear. CDR3 length: 12 amino acids. Germline V gene lookup returns CDR1 DFQATT and CDR2 SNEGSKA (reference sequence). DNA of the CDR3: TGCGGTGCTAATCGGGGAAGGTCTGAAGCTTTCTTT. Its protein is CGANRGRSEAFF.

Concerning this clonotype itself: The missing conserved phenylalanine or tryptophan at the end of this CDR3 makes a read error likely. This chain connects TRBV20-1 to TRBJ2-7; 8 bases match TRBD2. V trimming: 1 base; J trimming: 6 bases; junction bases outside the gene matches: 8. The CDR3 covers 14 residues. CDR1 and CDR2 (germline): DFQATT, SNEGSKA (reference sequence). In DNA, the CDR3 is TGCAGTGCTAGAGGCGACAGCGGGAGACTCGAGCAGTACTTG. Translated: CSARGDSGRLEQYL.

Points on this clonotype: The junction does not match germline at one end; this may be a read error. V is TRBV12-3 or TRBV12-4 and J is TRBJ1-5, with D maybe TRBD1 (5 bases). The CDR3 totals 14 residues. The CDR3: CANSFRQYNQPQHF. CDR3 coding DNA: TGTGCCAACAGTTTTCGACAGTACAATCAGCCCCAGCATTTT.

Concerning this clonotype: One end of the junction is discordant with germline, which a read error may explain. The J gene is TRBJ2-7, the V gene TRBV4-3; 7 nucleotides line up with TRBD1. Looked up from germline, CDR1 is LGHNA and CDR2 is YSLEER. CDR3 size: 14 residues. Here the CDR3 DNA reads TGTGCCAGCAGCCAAGATAGGGGGCGGTACGACCAGTACTTC. Translation gives CASSQDRGRYDQYF.

The chain recombines TRBV11-2 with TRBJ2-3; D may be TRBD1 or TRBD2 (6 bases each). Germline V CDR1 and CDR2: SGHAT, FQNNGV. CDR3 length: 17 amino acids. The ends were cut back, 1 base at V and 4 bases at J, with 18 bases in the middle. CDR3 bases: TGTGCCAGCAGCTTAGGATTCATAGGGGGGCGTGCAGATACGCAGTATTTT. This gives the protein CASSLGFIGGRADTQYF.